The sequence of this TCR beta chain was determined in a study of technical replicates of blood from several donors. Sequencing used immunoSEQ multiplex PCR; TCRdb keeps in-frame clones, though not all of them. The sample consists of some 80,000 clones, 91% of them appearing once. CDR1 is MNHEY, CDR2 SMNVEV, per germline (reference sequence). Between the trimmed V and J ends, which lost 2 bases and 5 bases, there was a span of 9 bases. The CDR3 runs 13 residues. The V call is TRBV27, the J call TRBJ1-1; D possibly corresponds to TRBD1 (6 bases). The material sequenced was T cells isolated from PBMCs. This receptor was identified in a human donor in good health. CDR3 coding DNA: TGTGCCAGCAGTTTACAGGGGTTTACTGAAGCTTTCTTT. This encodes CASSLQGFTEAFF.